Listed below are T cell receptor beta chains from one sample, sequenced in a study of T-cell memory formation after mild COVID-19. TCRdb redid the calling of the 5' RACE reads with MiXCR, one entry per CDR3 protein. The data show nearly 110,000 distinct CDR3 sequences, with around an eighth seen just once and approximately 30% held by the top ten. Sequencing was done on a sample of PBMCs or a T cell subset sorted from them (not recorded which). Source of these receptors: an adult woman who had mild COVID-19 (a few samples of this study predate the infection). Cell type and time point are not known. CDR3s include the opening cysteine and the closing phenylalanine or tryptophan. Each record gives: V gene, D gene, clone size, J gene, CDR3 DNA, CDR3 protein. D genes are given only for firm matches. Not every row has a clone size; where given, it reads once, few, many or a size class.

v_call: TRBV7-2; d_call: .; clone_size: .; j_call: TRBJ1-5; cdr3_nt: TGTGCCAGCAGCCCCGACAGAAACCTTCAGCCCCAGCATTTT; cdr3_aa: CASSPDRNLQPQHF
v_call: TRBV27; d_call: TRBD2; clone_size: .; j_call: TRBJ2-7; cdr3_nt: TGTGCCAGCAGTCTTAGATCCGGGACTAGCGCCTACGAGCAGTACTTC; cdr3_aa: CASSLRSGTSAYEQYF
v_call: TRBV29-1; d_call: .; clone_size: .; j_call: TRBJ2-5; cdr3_nt: TGCAGCGTTGAAGCTCTTTGGGGGGCAGAGACCCAGTACTTC; cdr3_aa: CSVEALWGAETQYF
v_call: TRBV7-9; d_call: .; clone_size: few; j_call: TRBJ1-2; cdr3_nt: TGTGCCAGCAGCCTCCCCGAGGCGGAGGCTAACTATGGCTACACCTTC; cdr3_aa: CASSLPEAEANYGYTF
v_call: TRBV2; d_call: .; clone_size: .; j_call: TRBJ1-1; cdr3_nt: TGTGCCAGCAGTGAGTTTGGGGACACCCGAGGCACTGAAGCTTTCTTT; cdr3_aa: CASSEFGDTRGTEAFF
v_call: TRBV24-1; d_call: TRBD2; clone_size: many; j_call: TRBJ2-2; cdr3_nt: TGTGCCACCAGTGATCGAGGACCTAGCGGGAGGAACACCGGGGAGCTGTTTTTT; cdr3_aa: CATSDRGPSGRNTGELFF
v_call: TRBV29-1; d_call: TRBD1; clone_size: many; j_call: TRBJ2-1; cdr3_nt: TGCAGCGTTGAGAGGACAGGGGGCTGGTACAATGAGCAGTTCTTC; cdr3_aa: CSVERTGGWYNEQFF
v_call: TRBV6-5; d_call: TRBD2; clone_size: many; j_call: TRBJ2-1; cdr3_nt: TGTGCCAGCAGTTACAGCGGGGGAGCCATGGGTGAGCAGTTCTTC; cdr3_aa: CASSYSGGAMGEQFF
v_call: TRBV12-3/TRBV12-4; d_call: .; clone_size: many; j_call: TRBJ2-5; cdr3_nt: TGTGCCAGCAGTTTAGCGCGAAGGGTCCAGTACTTC; cdr3_aa: CASSLARRVQYF
v_call: TRBV12-3/TRBV12-4; d_call: .; clone_size: .; j_call: TRBJ2-1; cdr3_nt: TGTGCCAGCAGTCCCTCAGGGATAGCCAATGAGCAGTTCTTC; cdr3_aa: CASSPSGIANEQFF
v_call: TRBV14; d_call: .; clone_size: .; j_call: TRBJ2-7; cdr3_nt: TGTGCCAGCAGCCCGAGATTTGCGGGATCAATTATCTACGAGCAGTACTTC; cdr3_aa: CASSPRFAGSIIYEQYF
v_call: TRBV7-9; d_call: .; clone_size: few; j_call: TRBJ2-5; cdr3_nt: TGTGCCAGCAGCTTAGTAGTCGGCAGTCAAGAGACCCAGTACTTC; cdr3_aa: CASSLVVGSQETQYF
v_call: TRBV20-1; d_call: TRBD1; clone_size: many; j_call: TRBJ2-3; cdr3_nt: TGCAGTGCTAGGCCGGACAGGGACCTTCCAGATACGCAGTATTTT; cdr3_aa: CSARPDRDLPDTQYF
v_call: TRBV12-3/TRBV12-4; d_call: TRBD2; clone_size: many; j_call: TRBJ2-2; cdr3_nt: TGTGCCAGCAGCCTCCCTCGCAGCGGGAGGCCGTTCGCCGGGGAGCTGTTTTTT; cdr3_aa: CASSLPRSGRPFAGELFF
v_call: TRBV7-3; d_call: .; clone_size: few; j_call: TRBJ2-3; cdr3_nt: TGTGCCAGCAGCTCGGGATCAGATACGCAGTATTTT; cdr3_aa: CASSSGSDTQYF
v_call: TRBV4-2; d_call: TRBD2; clone_size: .; j_call: TRBJ2-7; cdr3_nt: TGTGCCAGCAGCCAAGCGGGAGGTGAGCAGTACTTC; cdr3_aa: CASSQAGGEQYF
v_call: TRBV7-9; d_call: TRBD2; clone_size: few; j_call: TRBJ2-5; cdr3_nt: TGTGCCAGCAGCTTTACCGGGACTAGCGTTCAAGAGACCCAGTACTTC; cdr3_aa: CASSFTGTSVQETQYF
v_call: TRBV4-1; d_call: .; clone_size: many; j_call: TRBJ2-3; cdr3_nt: TGCGCCAGCAGCCAAGAGAAGGCTAGCACAGATACGCAGTATTTT; cdr3_aa: CASSQEKASTDTQYF
v_call: TRBV20-1; d_call: .; clone_size: many; j_call: TRBJ1-6; cdr3_nt: TGCAGTGCTATAAACCCTTATAATTCACCCCTCCACTTT; cdr3_aa: CSAINPYNSPLHF
v_call: TRBV9; d_call: TRBD2; clone_size: few; j_call: TRBJ2-1; cdr3_nt: TGTGCCAGCAGCATAGCGGGGGGGCGCAGGAATGAGCAGTTCTTC; cdr3_aa: CASSIAGGRRNEQFF